This is a list of T cell receptor beta chains from one sample in a study of blood T cells in healthy people across ages. TCRdb ran MiXCR on the 5' RACE reads and lists one entry per CDR3 protein. This table holds about 570,000 distinct CDR3 sequences, roughly a quarter found once. Sequenced material: blood. Every receptor here comes from a woman between 65 and 79 years old in good health. Both conserved end residues are part of each CDR3. The D gene is left open where the match is weak. Expanded clones get a size class; other rows say once, few or many, or leave the size out.

V gene: TRBV27
D gene: -
J gene: TRBJ2-7
clone size: -
CDR3 DNA: TGTGCCAGCAAGTGGGGGTTGAGCTCCTACGAGCAGTACTTC
CDR3 protein: CASKWGLSSYEQYF

V gene: TRBV6-5
D gene: -
J gene: TRBJ2-7
clone size: few
CDR3 DNA: TGTGCCAGCAGTTACTCTAGGAGGGAATGGGGCTACGAGCAGTACTTC
CDR3 protein: CASSYSRREWGYEQYF

V gene: TRBV6-6
D gene: TRBD1
J gene: TRBJ1-6
clone size: few
CDR3 DNA: TGTGCCACACAAGACAGGGGGACAGATAATTCACCCCTCCACTTT
CDR3 protein: CATQDRGTDNSPLHF

V gene: TRBV6-2/TRBV6-3
D gene: -
J gene: TRBJ1-1
clone size: few
CDR3 DNA: TGTGCCAGCAGCGTCAGGGTCGGCACTGAAGCTTTCTTT
CDR3 protein: CASSVRVGTEAFF

V gene: TRBV6-2/TRBV6-3
D gene: -
J gene: TRBJ2-1
clone size: few
CDR3 DNA: TGTGCCTGCCTCCGATCCAATGAGCAGTTCTTC
CDR3 protein: CACLRSNEQFF

V gene: TRBV5-1
D gene: -
J gene: TRBJ2-6
clone size: few
CDR3 DNA: TGCGCCAGCACCCATTTTAGCTCTGGGGCCAACGTCCTGACTTTC
CDR3 protein: CASTHFSSGANVLTF

V gene: TRBV29-1
D gene: TRBD1
J gene: TRBJ1-1
clone size: -
CDR3 DNA: TGCAGCACCAAACAGGGGAAGACTGAAGCTTTCTTT
CDR3 protein: CSTKQGKTEAFF

V gene: TRBV6-2/TRBV6-3
D gene: -
J gene: TRBJ1-2
clone size: -
CDR3 DNA: TGTGCCAGCAGTTACTCGACAGGCTCAAGCGGCTACACCTTC
CDR3 protein: CASSYSTGSSGYTF

V gene: TRBV10-3
D gene: -
J gene: TRBJ1-2
clone size: few
CDR3 DNA: TGTGCCTCCAAAACCGGGGGGCCGGGCTATGGCTACACCTTC
CDR3 protein: CASKTGGPGYGYTF

V gene: TRBV27
D gene: TRBD2
J gene: TRBJ2-1
clone size: -
CDR3 DNA: TGTGCCAGCAGTTTATTTCCCCTAGCGGGGGCATCTGAGCAGTTCTTC
CDR3 protein: CASSLFPLAGASEQFF

V gene: TRBV20-1
D gene: TRBD1
J gene: TRBJ2-2
clone size: -
CDR3 DNA: TGCAGTGCTGCCGTTTCGGGACAGGGAAAGACCGGGGAGCTGTTTTTT
CDR3 protein: CSAAVSGQGKTGELFF

V gene: TRBV20-1
D gene: -
J gene: TRBJ2-7
clone size: -
CDR3 DNA: TGCAGTGCTCTGCTTGGAGGGGCTGCCTACGAGCAGTACTTC
CDR3 protein: CSALLGGAAYEQYF

V gene: TRBV20-1
D gene: -
J gene: TRBJ1-4
clone size: few
CDR3 DNA: TGCAGCCCACGCTGGGGGGCTCCTAATGAAAAACTGTTTTTT
CDR3 protein: CSPRWGAPNEKLFF

V gene: TRBV20-1
D gene: -
J gene: TRBJ2-5
clone size: -
CDR3 DNA: TGCAGTGCTAGGGTAGTTCAGGAGACCCAGTACTTC
CDR3 protein: CSARVVQETQYF

V gene: TRBV29-1
D gene: TRBD1
J gene: TRBJ2-1
clone size: -
CDR3 DNA: TGCAGCGTCCTGGGACAGTACAGTATGAATGAGCAGTTCTTC
CDR3 protein: CSVLGQYSMNEQFF

V gene: TRBV15
D gene: -
J gene: TRBJ2-5
clone size: -
CDR3 DNA: TGTGCCACCAGCAGAGATTCAGGGACCCAGTACTTC
CDR3 protein: CATSRDSGTQYF

V gene: TRBV7-9
D gene: -
J gene: TRBJ2-3
clone size: -
CDR3 DNA: TGTGCCAGCAGCCCTCAAGATACGCAGTATTTT
CDR3 protein: CASSPQDTQYF

V gene: TRBV20-1
D gene: TRBD1
J gene: TRBJ2-6
clone size: once
CDR3 DNA: TGCAGTGCCCCAGACAGGGTGGGTGGGGCCAACGTCCTGACTTTC
CDR3 protein: CSAPDRVGGANVLTF

V gene: TRBV11-2
D gene: -
J gene: TRBJ2-1
clone size: few
CDR3 DNA: TGTGCCAGCAGCTTAGTTACAGCGAGGGGGTGGAATGAGCAGTTCTTC
CDR3 protein: CASSLVTARGWNEQFF

V gene: TRBV7-2
D gene: -
J gene: TRBJ2-5
clone size: -
CDR3 DNA: TGTGCCAGCAGCCCCGGTAGTGGTGCGAAGGAGACCCAGTACTTC
CDR3 protein: CASSPGSGAKETQYF

V gene: TRBV29-1
D gene: -
J gene: TRBJ2-7
clone size: few
CDR3 DNA: TGCAGCGTTGCTGAAACAGGACTGGTCTCCTACGAGCAGTACTTC
CDR3 protein: CSVAETGLVSYEQYF

V gene: TRBV7-9
D gene: TRBD2
J gene: TRBJ2-1
clone size: -
CDR3 DNA: TGTGCCAGCAGCCGCAGCGGGGGGACGAGCTCCTACAATGAGCAGTTCTTC
CDR3 protein: CASSRSGGTSSYNEQFF

V gene: TRBV6-5
D gene: -
J gene: TRBJ1-5
clone size: -
CDR3 DNA: TGTGCCAGCAGTTCTGGGGCCCTTGAGAGCAATCAGCCCCAGCATTTT
CDR3 protein: CASSSGALESNQPQHF

V gene: TRBV4-1
D gene: -
J gene: TRBJ2-4
clone size: few
CDR3 DNA: TGCGCCAGCAGCCAAGATGATTACAGTTTTGACATTCAGTACTTC
CDR3 protein: CASSQDDYSFDIQYF

V gene: TRBV6-5
D gene: TRBD2
J gene: TRBJ2-3
clone size: -
CDR3 DNA: TGTGCCAGCAGTCGCTCAACTAGCGGGGTGCTTCATACGCAGTATTTT
CDR3 protein: CASSRSTSGVLHTQYF